This passage covers 8 T cell receptor beta chains from one sample sequenced in a study of T cells in Graves' hyperthyroidism and ophthalmopathy. Amplification of TCR beta CDR3 regions was performed using RNA transcripts as template. A first-round RT-PCR of the TCR CDR3 used the HTBI primer set. Via MiXCR, TCRdb re-called the multiplex PCR reads, giving one row per CDR3 protein. The data contain some 440,000 distinct CDR3 sequences, approximately 14% of them singletons. Sequencing was done on a sample of blood. All receptors derive from a woman aged 18 to 35 with Graves' hyperthyroidism.

This clonotype has ten or more counts. The genes are TRBV7-8 and TRBJ2-7; tentatively, D is TRBD1 (6 bases). The CDR3 covers 16 residues. The V end was cut by 5 bases, the J end by 4 bases, with 21 bases between. Germline V gives CDR1 SGHVS, CDR2 FQNEAQ. The CDR3 spells CASSPRLQTGKYEQYF. The CDR3 DNA is TGTGCCAGCAGCCCCCGACTACAGACAGGAAAATACGAGCAGTACTTC.

Worth noting for this clonotype: Relative to the germline gene, one junction end is altered; a read error may explain this. The chain is built from TRBV19 and TRBJ1-5; D not resolved. The CDR3 sequence is 16 residues long. Germline CDR1 is LNHDA and CDR2 is SQIVND (reference sequence). CDR3 DNA sequence: TGTGCCAGTAGTGTGGGAGGAGCGCGTAGCAATCGGCCCCAGCATTTT. This encodes CASSVGGARSNRPQHF.

This clonotype was detected a few times. This rearrangement joins TRBV9 to TRBJ1-5, with D perhaps TRBD1 (5 bases). The CDR3 is 15 amino acids. Trimming removed 4 bases at V and 3 bases at J, with 14 bases between. Germline values: CDR1 SGDLS, CDR2 YYNGEE. The CDR3 DNA is TGTGCCAGCAGCTCCAGCCGGGGCCTCAATCAGCCCCAGCATTTT. Its translation: CASSSSRGLNQPQHF.

This clonotype was detected ten times or more. The chain joins TRBV12-3 or TRBV12-4 to TRBJ1-4; D possibly corresponds to TRBD1 (5 bases). This CDR3 is 14 amino acids long. The V end lost 3 bases, the J end lost 5 bases, and 10 bases lay between the germline ends. CDR3: CASSFPGNNEKLFF. The CDR3 nucleotides are TGTGCCAGCAGTTTTCCAGGGAACAATGAAAAACTGTTTTTT.

A few counts support this clonotype. The V gene is TRBV18, the J gene TRBJ1-5; no firm D call. The CDR3 is made up of 16 amino acids. V was shortened by 0 bases and J by 0 bases, with 9 bases between the two germline ends. Germline-derived CDR1 and CDR2 are KGHSH and LQKENI. CDR3 in DNA: TGTGCCAGCTCACCACCAGTCCCCGGTAGCAATCAGCCCCAGCATTTT. Residues: CASSPPVPGSNQPQHF.

This clonotype was seen ten or more times. This chain links TRBV20-1 with TRBJ2-7; the D gene is possibly TRBD2 (5 bases). Germline lookup yields CDR1 DFQATT and CDR2 SNEGSKA (reference sequence). The CDR3 covers 13 residues. With 5 bases removed from V and 0 bases from J, the gap between germline ends came to 11 bases. The CDR3 coding sequence is TGCAGTGCTTGGGAGCCCAGCTCCTACGAGCAGTACTTC. Its translation: CSAWEPSSYEQYF.

This clonotype appeared a few times. The rearrangement links TRBV6-2 or TRBV6-3 to TRBJ2-1, with unresolved D. The CDR3 totals 14 residues. Trimming removed 0 bases from V and 5 bases from J, with 8 bases in between. Germline loops: CDR1 MNHEY, CDR2 SVGEGT. The CDR3 spells CASSYSIWDNEQFF. The CDR3 DNA reads TGTGCCAGCAGTTACTCGATATGGGACAATGAGCAGTTCTTC.

Many counts were recorded for this clonotype. This sequence joins TRBV20-1 and TRBJ1-2, with D unclear. CDR3 length: 13 amino acids. Germline V gene lookup returns CDR1 DFQATT and CDR2 SNEGSKA (reference sequence). The V gene lost 6 bases and the J gene lost 2 bases, with 13 bases spanning the gap. This chain's CDR3 is CSASNGANYGYTF. The CDR3 region has the DNA TGCAGTGCCTCGAACGGCGCCAACTATGGCTACACCTTC.